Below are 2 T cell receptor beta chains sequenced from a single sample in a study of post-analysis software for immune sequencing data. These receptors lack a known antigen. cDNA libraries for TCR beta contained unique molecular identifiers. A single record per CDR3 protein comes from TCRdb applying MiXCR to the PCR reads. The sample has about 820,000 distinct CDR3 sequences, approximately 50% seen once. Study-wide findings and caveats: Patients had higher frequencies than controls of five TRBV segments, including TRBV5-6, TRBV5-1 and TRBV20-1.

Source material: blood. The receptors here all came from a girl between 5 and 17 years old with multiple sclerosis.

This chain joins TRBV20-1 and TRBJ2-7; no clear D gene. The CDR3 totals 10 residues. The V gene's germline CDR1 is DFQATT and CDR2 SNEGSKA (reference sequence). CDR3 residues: CTNGPYEQYF. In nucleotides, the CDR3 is TGCACAAACGGCCCCTACGAGCAGTACTTC.

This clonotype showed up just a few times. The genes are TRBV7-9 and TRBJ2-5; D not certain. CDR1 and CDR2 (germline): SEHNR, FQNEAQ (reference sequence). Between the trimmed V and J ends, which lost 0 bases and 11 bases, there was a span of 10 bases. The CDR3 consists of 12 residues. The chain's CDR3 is CASSLASEEQYF. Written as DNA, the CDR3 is TGTGCCAGCAGCTTAGCGTCGGAAGAGCAGTACTTC. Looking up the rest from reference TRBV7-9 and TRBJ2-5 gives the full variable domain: DTGVSQNPRHKITKRGQNVTFRCDPISEHNRLYWYRQTLGQGPEFLTYFQNEAQLEKSRLLSDRFSAERPKGSFSTLEIQRTEQGDSAMYLCASSLASEEQYFGPGTRLLVL.